This T cell receptor (beta chain) was sequenced in a study of graft-versus-host responses after intestinal transplantation. Across the whole study: As for transplant type, recipients had multivisceral, liver-intestinal, or isolated intestinal grafts.

Germline-derived CDR1 and CDR2 are MNHEY and SVGAGI. The V gene lost 2 bases and the J gene lost 0 bases, with 13 bases spanning the gap. There are 16 residues in the CDR3. This clone came up a few times. Its cognate antigen is unknown. Findings and caveats of the study: Graft-donor T cell macrochimerism in patients accompanied high graft-versus-host to host-versus-graft clonal ratios in allografts.

Clones were read by immunoSEQ multiplex PCR, and TCRdb kept only the in-frame ones, dropping some. The table shows around 30,000 clones, with approximately 82% occurring only once. The source is a human patient who received an intestinal transplant, so some T cells may come from the graft donor. The sequencing here drew on PBMCs, taken 28 days after intestinal transplant. The chain combines TRBV6-5 with TRBJ1-1; D perhaps matches TRBD1 (5 bases). The CDR3 loop is CASSYLGVGVNTEAFF. The DNA of the CDR3 is TGTGCCAGCAGTTACCTGGGGGTGGGGGTGAACACTGAAGCTTTCTTT.